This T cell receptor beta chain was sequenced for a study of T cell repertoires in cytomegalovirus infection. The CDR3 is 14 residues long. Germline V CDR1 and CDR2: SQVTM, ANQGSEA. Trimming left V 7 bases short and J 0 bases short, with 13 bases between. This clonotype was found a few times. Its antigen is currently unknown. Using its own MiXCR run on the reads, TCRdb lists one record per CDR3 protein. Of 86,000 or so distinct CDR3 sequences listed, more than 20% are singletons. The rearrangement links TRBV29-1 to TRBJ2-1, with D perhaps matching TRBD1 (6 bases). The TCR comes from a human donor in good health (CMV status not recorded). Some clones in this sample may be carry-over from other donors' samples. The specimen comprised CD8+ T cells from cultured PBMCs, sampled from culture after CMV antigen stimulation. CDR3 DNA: TGCAGCGGCCTCCGGGACAACTCCTACAATGAGCAGTTCTTC. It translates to CSGLRDNSYNEQFF.